In this sample, the clone carrying this T cell receptor (beta chain) turned up a few times. What it binds is unknown. This sample was taken from a study of T cells after yellow fever vaccination. At the level of the study: With SMART-Seq v4 Ultra Low Input, the fractions containing low cell numbers were prepared.

Universal primer sites and UMIs were introduced during 5'RACE template-switching synthesis of TCR cDNA. TCRdb reprocessed the 5' RACE reads with MiXCR, giving one entry per CDR3 protein. The sample records some 340,000 distinct CDR3 sequences, roughly 10% being singletons. CDR1 and CDR2 from the germline V gene are SGHDT and YYEEEE. With 0 bases removed from V and 3 bases from J, the gap between germline ends came to 13 bases. The CDR3 length is 17 residues. Broader study findings: The study re-detected most primary-vaccination clones after the booster (96% CD4, around 89% CD8). A limited proportion of clonotypes was detected within both the CD4 and CD8 compartments.

This chain links TRBV5-6 with TRBJ1-6, with D unresolved. The specimen comprised CD4+ T cells sorted from PBMCs, sampled 45 days after the yellow fever booster vaccination. This TCR was recovered from a young man who received the YFV17D yellow fever vaccine. Written as DNA, the CDR3 is TGTGCCAGCAGCTTGGCCTTTGCTGGAGACTATAATTCACCCCTCCACTTT. This encodes CASSLAFAGDYNSPLHF. Full variable domain (remainder filled in from reference TRBV5-6 and TRBJ1-6): DAGVTQSPTHLIKTRGQQVTLRCSPKSGHDTVSWYQQALGQGPQFIFQYYEEEERQRGNFPDRFSGHQFPNYSSELNVNALLLGDSALYLCASSLAFAGDYNSPLHFGNGTRLTVT.